This TCR beta chain was recovered during a study of blood T cells in healthy people across ages. Points from the study as a whole: Percentage of naive T cells showed a strong correlation with TCR beta diversity. Comparison with aged donors showed that long-lived donors had more naive CD4+ cells and higher diversity.

Trimming took 1 base from V and 9 from J, leaving 16 bases between them. The CDR3 has 15 amino acids. In germline, CDR1 is LGHDT, CDR2 YNNKEL (reference sequence). Using a J-beta primer mix together with a sample-barcoded 5' primer, a second PCR was run for roughly 6 to 12 cycles. TCRdb re-derived calls from the 5' RACE reads in MiXCR, one entry per CDR3 protein. The sample carries under 2 million distinct CDR3 sequences, almost 35% recorded once. This clonotype was observed a few times. Its specificity is not known. Each donor supplied 7.5 to 10 milliliters of peripheral blood. The authors extracted at least 6 micrograms of total RNA per sample.

Sequencing used blood. The rearrangement links TRBV3-1 to TRBJ2-1; D perhaps matches TRBD2 (7 bases). The TCR comes from a woman aged 25-40 years in good health. Written as DNA, the CDR3 is TGTGCCAGCAGCCAAGTTAACGGCGGGGGCGGTGAGCAGTTCTTC. Amino acids: CASSQVNGGGGEQFF.